Here is one T cell receptor (beta chain) with its context. Germline CDR1 and CDR2: SGHTS and YDEGEE. V gave up 2 bases and J gave up 8 bases, with 7 bases separating them. CDR3 length equals 11 residues. The data are from a study of shared clonotypes between healthy human individuals. Assay used: immunoSEQ multiplex PCR; TCRdb lists only in-frame clones, some missing. The table has over 950,000 clones, 70% to 80% seen once. This sequence was found in a man between 18 and 29 years old in good health. Some clones in this sample may be carry-over from other donors' samples. The material sequenced was memory CD4+ T cells from PBMCs. Subset here: CD45RA-negative fraction. The rearrangement uses TRBV5-8 and TRBJ1-2; TRBD1 is a possible D gene (6 bases). CDR3 DNA: TGTGCCAGCAGCTTAGGACAGGGCTACACCTTC. It specifies CASSLGQGYTF.